This T cell receptor (beta chain) was recorded in a study of early T cells in non-severe SARS-CoV-2 infection. Study-wide context: Chains were not paired, and sequencing was done on bulk RNA from unsorted whole blood. General study findings and limits: The study's VDJdb matching favored anti-spike CD8 responses and missed private and CD4 specificities.

Individual cDNA molecules carried attached unique molecular identifiers. One entry per CDR3 protein, called by TCRdb with MiXCR from the 5' RACE reads. The data show fewer than 85,000 distinct CDR3 sequences, with about 12% seen just once and 6% held by the top ten. This clonotype was picked up many times. As yet, its antigen is unknown. CDR1 is MNHNS and CDR2 is SASEGT in the germline V gene. V lost 6 bases and J lost 0; bases outside the gene matches: 4. This CDR3 is built from 14 residues. Source material: whole blood. This TCR came from an adult who was a healthcare worker with PCR-confirmed SARS-CoV-2 infection or an uninfected control (not recorded which). The gene calls are TRBV6-1 and TRBJ1-2; 7 bases are shared with TRBD1. Written as DNA, the CDR3 is TGTGCCAGCAGCCCCGGGACAGCTAACTATGGCTACACCTTC. Amino acids: CASSPGTANYGYTF.